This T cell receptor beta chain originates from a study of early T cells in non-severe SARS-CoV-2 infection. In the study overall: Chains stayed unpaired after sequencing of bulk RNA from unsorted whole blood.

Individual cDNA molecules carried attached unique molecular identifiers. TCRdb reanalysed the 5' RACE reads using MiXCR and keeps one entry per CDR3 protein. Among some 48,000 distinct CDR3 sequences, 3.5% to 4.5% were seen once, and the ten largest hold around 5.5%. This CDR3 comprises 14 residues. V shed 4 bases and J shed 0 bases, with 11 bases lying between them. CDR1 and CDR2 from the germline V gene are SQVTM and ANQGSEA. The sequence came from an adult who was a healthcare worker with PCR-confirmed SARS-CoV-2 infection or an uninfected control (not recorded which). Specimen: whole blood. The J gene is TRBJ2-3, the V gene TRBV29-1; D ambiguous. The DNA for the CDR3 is TGCAGCGTTGTTAAGTACGCTAGCACAGATACGCAGTATTTT. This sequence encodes CSVVKYASTDTQYF.